This T cell receptor (beta chain) emerged from a study of T-cell memory formation after mild COVID-19. TCRdb re-derived calls from the 5' RACE reads in MiXCR, one entry per CDR3 protein. The table records approximately 300,000 distinct CDR3 sequences, 15% to 20% of them present only once. This TCR was recovered from a man aged 18 to 35 who had mild COVID-19 (a few samples of this study predate the infection). Cell type and time point are not known. The sequenced sample was PBMCs or a T cell subset sorted from them (not recorded which).

CDR3 residues: CASSTHGQGGTEAFF. The CDR3 DNA reads as TGTGCCAGCAGCACCCATGGACAGGGCGGAACTGAAGCTTTCTTT. V gene TRBV3-1 combines with J gene TRBJ1-1; 8 bases line up with TRBD1. Germline lookup yields CDR1 LGHDT and CDR2 YNNKEL (reference sequence). With 5 bases clipped from V and 5 bases from J, the junction kept 10 bases outside the gene matches. This CDR3 contains 15 residues. The whole variable domain, remainder taken from reference TRBV3-1 and TRBJ1-1, is DTAVSQTPKYLVTQMGNDKSIKCEQNLGHDTMYWYKQDSKKFLKIMFSYNNKELIINETVPNRFSPKSPDKAHLNLHINSLELGDSAVYFCASSTHGQGGTEAFFGQGTRLTVV.